This T cell receptor beta chain was sequenced for a study of cytomegalovirus exposure and HLA in healthy donors. Whole-study findings and limits: Later analysis showed TCR association rates varying by HLA locus, highest for DRB1 and lowest for HLA-C. Some V segments (TRBV6-2 and TRBV6-3 among them) were excluded as indistinguishable.

Both 60 Vbeta primers and 13 Jbeta primers went into the PCR. Produced via immunoSEQ multiplex PCR; TCRdb's table is partial and in-frame only. The sample lists some 85,000 clones, about 79% seen once, with approximately 6% in the top ten. Comments on this clone: Its matching antigen is unknown.

V lost 4 bases, J lost 6 bases, and 16 bases lay in between. In germline, CDR1 is LGHNA, CDR2 YNFKEQ. This CDR3 comprises 15 residues. The clonotype originates from a man younger than 30 in good health and CMV-seropositive. The chain employs TRBV4-2 and TRBJ1-5; tentative D call: TRBD1 (6 bases). The sequenced sample consisted of PBMCs. DNA of the CDR3: TGTGCCAGCAGCCGCGAGGGGGGGAGAGGTCAGCCCCAGCATTTT. The encoded protein is CASSREGGRGQPQHF.